Below are 4 T cell receptor beta chains sequenced from a single sample in a study of blood T cell repertoires in COVID-19. The data were produced by immunoSEQ multiplex PCR, yet TCRdb's version contains in-frame clones alone and is incomplete. The data contain approximately 230,000 clones, 87% of them singletons. Input material: peripheral blood. The source of these receptors is a man younger than 35 with active or convalescent COVID-19.

Concerning this clone: A read error may explain this, as a much larger clone is one base away. This chain joins TRBV12-3 or TRBV12-4 and TRBJ1-1; a possible D gene is TRBD1 (5 bases). V lost 5 bases and J lost 1, with 8 bases in between. The CDR3 has 13 residues. DNA for the CDR3: TGTGCCAGCAGTATACAGGAGAACACTGAAGCTTTCTTT. Protein sequence: CASSIQENTEAFF.

The rearrangement uses TRBV19 and TRBJ1-2, with TRBD1 identical over 10 bases. The V gene end was trimmed by 8 bases and the J gene end by 0 bases; junction bases not matched to a gene: 6. The CDR3 is 15 residues long. Germline V CDR1 and CDR2: LNHDA, SQIVND (reference sequence). CDR3 loop: CASGPGTGANYGYTF. The CDR3 region has the DNA TGTGCCAGTGGGCCCGGGACAGGGGCTAACTATGGCTACACCTTC. The full variable domain, rest sourced from reference TRBV19 and TRBJ1-2, is DGGITQSPKYLFRKEGQNVTLSCEQNLNHDAMYWYRQDPGQGLRLIYYSQIVNDFQKGDIAEGYSVSREKKESFPLTVTSAQKNPTAFYLCASGPGTGANYGYTFGSGTRLTVV.

V usage is TRBV28 and J usage is TRBJ2-1, with 7 positions matching TRBD2. Germline V gives CDR1 MDHEN, CDR2 SYDVKM. The CDR3 is 15 amino acids. After removal of 7 bases from V and 8 bases from J, the junction contained 14 bases not matched to a gene. The chain's CDR3 is CASNGGRAGLDEQFF. CDR3 in DNA: TGTGCCAGCAATGGCGGGAGAGCTGGGTTGGATGAGCAGTTCTTC.

The J gene is TRBJ1-1, the V gene TRBV9, with TRBD1 matching over 7 bases. The germline gives CDR1 SGDLS, CDR2 YYNGEE. The CDR3 runs 15 residues. Losses at the gene ends were 2 bases for V and 1 base for J; bases not matched to a gene: 5. The DNA for the CDR3 is TGTGCCAGCAGCGTTAACCGGGACAGGAACACTGAAGCTTTCTTT. Translating it yields CASSVNRDRNTEAFF.